This TCR beta chain stems from a study of PD-1 blockade in classical Hodgkin lymphoma (dated by TCRdb to 2020 to 2021). Turning to the overall study: Nivolumab dosing was 3 mg/kg intravenously every 2 weeks, continuing until either disease progression or unacceptable toxicity. The study used TCR beta sequencing and CyTOF to define a peripheral blood immune signature of response to PD-1 blockade in classical Hodgkin lymphoma.

On this clone itself: Its antigen specificity is not known. No per-base quality is available; no much larger clone lies one base away.

The time point label, as the study defines it: cycle 4 day 1 (C4D1), after less than 7 weeks of nivolumab. All trial patients had relapsed after autologous stem cell transplantation, with cohorts A, B and C differing in prior brentuximab vedotin exposure. The trial cohort was composed of about 58 patients with relapsed/refractory classical Hodgkin lymphoma, for whom complete response, partial response or progressive disease was recorded as best overall response. In the multi-cohort phase II CheckMate 205 trial, trial patients received single-agent nivolumab. Best overall response was determined by an independent review committee according to the 2007 International Working Group response criteria. Trial PBMCs were collected immediately before nivolumab initiation (C1D1) and during therapy at cycle 2 day 1 and cycle 4 day 1. Peripheral blood was collected in 8 mL Vacutainer Cell Preparation Tubes, from which PBMCs were isolated by centrifugation and then cryopreserved.

Including the terminal cysteine and phenylalanine, the CDR3 comprises 14 residues. Of all the DNA, just the CDR3 is kept, 42 bases in frame from base 1. The germline V gene (reference sequence) supplies CDR1 LNHDA and CDR2 SQIVND. A distance of 10 bases separates the germline ends of V and J, which lose 3 bases and 3 bases respectively. The Qiagen DNeasy kit was used to extract genomic DNA from unsorted PBMCs and from the negatively selected CD4+ and CD8+ fractions. Amplification of TCR beta CDR3 regions was done by immunoSEQ multiplex PCR with primers that anneal to V and J segments. A synthetic immune receptor repertoire was used to minimize amplification bias, and any residual bias was removed computationally once sequencing was done. Concerning the study's data processing: Repertoire diversity was quantified as the Shannon entropy index using custom Python scripts. Unsorted, CD4+ and CD8+ repertoires were examined separately, except in combined analyses, for which CD4+ and CD8+ sequences were merged in silico. Clonal expansion was defined as a frequency increase of at least 2-fold after treatment compared with C1D1, and clones undetected at baseline were assigned a pseudocount of 0.5. Clones with 0 or 1 copy at C1D1 were defined as singleton clones, while clones with 2 or more copies were defined as non-singleton clones. Clones expanded in unsorted samples were annotated as CD4+, CD8+ or unknown by matching protein sequences in sorted samples from the same patient. Diversity changes from C1D1 to C4D1 were tested in paired samples using Wilcoxon tests. TCRdb stores this immuneACCESS table with in-frame sequences only. Part of the clones is absent; in the studies checked, under half of the shortfall reflects unresolved V genes, and no reason is known for the rest. V and J calls and clone size are as listed in that table; D and trimming were resolved from the DNA. Present in this sample are tens of thousands of clones, around 80% of which were seen just once. 18% of the sample belongs to the ten largest clones.

Points the paper makes about the study in general: Baseline TCR diversity was reported to be lower in newly diagnosed patients than in healthy donors and to be lower still in relapsed/refractory patients. Trial patients achieving complete response had baseline diversity similar to newly diagnosed patients, whereas partial responders and progressors had significantly lower diversity. CD4+ but not CD8+ TCR diversity rose significantly by C4D1 (p=0.0027 vs p=0.16), most apparent in complete responders (p=0.02). Lower diversity was observed in patients in whom nivolumab was started less than 1 year after ASCT, and these patients were excluded from later analyses so that confounding by immune reconstitution would be avoided. The study covered only a single clinical trial cohort, and the causes of the repertoire differences, possibly disease activity or prior therapy, were still not defined.

This sequence originates from a human donor with classical Hodgkin lymphoma. Recombination linked TRBV19 to TRBJ2-3; perhaps TRBD2 is the D gene, with 7 bases matching. Here the sequenced sample was peripheral blood mononuclear cells (PBMCs), taken before the fourth cycle of nivolumab. The CDR3 region reads CASSMGRGTDTQYF. The DNA sequence is TGTGCCAGTAGTATGGGGAGGGGGACAGATACGCAGTATTTT.